The 3 T cell receptor beta chains below come from one sample, sequenced in a study of blood T cells in healthy people across ages. Together with a sample-barcoded 5' primer, a J-beta primer mix was included in a second PCR lasting about 6 to 11 cycles. TCRdb itself ran the 5' RACE reads through MiXCR, one entry per CDR3 protein. The repertoire holds 650,000 to 1,000,000 distinct CDR3 sequences, roughly 35% seen once, with 10% to 15% in the top ten. The material sequenced was blood. Every receptor here comes from a man younger than 30 in good health.

This clonotype was seen a single time. The CDR3 nucleotides read TGTGCCAGCAGCCAAGAGGTTAAAGCGGGGGGCGGGCGAGGCAATGAGCAGTTCTTC. Protein sequence: CASSQEVKAGGGRGNEQFF. The chain carries TRBV4-2 and TRBJ2-1, with 9 bases matching TRBD2. CDR1 and CDR2 (germline): LGHNA, YNFKEQ. V lost 0 bases and J lost 6; bases outside the gene matches: 15. The CDR3 has 19 amino acids.

This clonotype was recorded many times. The V and J genes are TRBV12-3 or TRBV12-4 and TRBJ1-5; unclear D gene. V was cut by 4 bases and J by 0 bases, with 7 bases left in between. CDR3 size: 14 residues. CDR3 DNA sequence: TGTGCCAGCAGTTATGGAGATAGCAATCAGCCCCAGCATTTT. Encoded protein: CASSYGDSNQPQHF.

The rearrangement links TRBV18 to TRBJ2-5; D is undetermined. The CDR3 loop spans 16 amino acids. The V and J ends lost 4 bases and 5 bases respectively, with 20 bases between them. Per the germline V gene, CDR1 is KGHSH and CDR2 is LQKENI. CDR3 nucleotides: TGTGCCAGCTCACTACCCCCGAGCGATACCGGCGAGACCCAGTACTTC. Amino acids: CASSLPPSDTGETQYF.